Shown below are 31 T cell receptor beta chains from a single sample sequenced in a study of T cell changes during pregnancy in multiple sclerosis. Produced via immunoSEQ multiplex PCR; TCRdb's table is partial and in-frame only. Of about 39,000 clones listed, around nine tenths are singletons. Material: CD4+ T cells from peripheral blood mononuclear cells, obtained in the first trimester of pregnancy. The receptors shown here come from a female donor in good health, enrolled as a control in a pregnancy study.

J is TRBJ2-1 and V is TRBV7-2; 12 bases align to TRBD2. This CDR3 is 16 amino acids long. With V trimmed by 4 bases and J by 2 bases, 3 bases remained unmatched. Per germline, CDR1 SGHTA and CDR2 FQGNSA. CDR3 sequence (DNA): TGTGCCAGCAGCTCCTCTAGCGGGGGGGCCTACAATGAGCAGTTCTTC. The encoded protein is CASSSSSGGAYNEQFF.

V is TRBV29-1 and J is TRBJ1-1, with D maybe TRBD1 (5 bases). Looked up from germline, CDR1 is SQVTM and CDR2 is ANQGSEA. The CDR3 extends over 11 amino acids. V was pared by 1 base and J by 6 bases, with 6 bases between. As DNA, the CDR3 is TGCAGCGTTGAAGCGACAGCTGAAGCTTTCTTT. It encodes CSVEATAEAFF.

A single count supports this clone. This chain joins TRBV5-1 and TRBJ1-6; TRBD1 aligns across 9 bases. Germline lookup yields CDR1 SGHRS and CDR2 YFSETQ. V trimming: 6 bases; J trimming: 7 bases; junction bases outside the gene matches: 8. CDR3 size: 15 residues. The CDR3 DNA follows: TGCGCCAGCATGCCGGGACAGGGACAGAATTCACCCCTCCACTTT. Its translation is CASMPGQGQNSPLHF.

The chain uses TRBV5-6 and TRBJ1-2; 7 nucleotides match TRBD1. CDR3 length equals 14 residues. Germline V gene data show CDR1 as SGHDT and CDR2 as YYEEEE. Trimming removed 4 bases from V and 5 bases from J; junction bases left unmatched: 8. DNA for the CDR3: TGTGCCAGCAGCGTATACAGGGGTGATTATGGCTACACCTTC. Protein: CASSVYRGDYGYTF.

This rearrangement joins TRBV7-2 to TRBJ2-3; D possibly corresponds to TRBD1 (5 bases). Germline V CDR1 and CDR2: SGHTA, FQGNSA. Trimming removed 2 bases from V and 9 bases from J, with 9 bases in between. CDR3 size: 12 residues. The CDR3 bases are TGTGCCAGCAGCTTAACTCAGGGCACGCAGTATTTT. This encodes CASSLTQGTQYF.

The chain uses TRBV6-5 and TRBJ1-6; 8 positions match TRBD1. In germline, CDR1 is MNHEY, CDR2 SVGAGI. This CDR3 is 15 amino acids long. V dropped 5 bases and J dropped 4; count of bases not matched to a gene: 4. The CDR3 bases are TGTGCCAGCAGTGCCGACAGGGGTTATAATTCACCCCTCCACTTT. Translating it yields CASSADRGYNSPLHF.

The V and J genes are TRBV9 and TRBJ1-2, with TRBD1 as a possible D gene (5 bases). The V end lost 0 bases, the J end lost 10 bases, and 10 bases lay between the germline ends. The CDR3 contains 12 residues. CDR1 and CDR2 (germline): SGDLS, YYNGEE. The CDR3 DNA sequence: TGTGCCAGCAGCGTAGATCAGGGCCCCTACACCTTC. Amino acids: CASSVDQGPYTF.

The CDR3 loop is CASSQDGIRGGNTIYF. Here the CDR3 DNA reads TGCGCCAGCAGCCAAGATGGGATCAGGGGTGGAAACACCATATATTTT. V and J are TRBV4-1 and TRBJ1-3, with a possible D match to TRBD1 (6 bases). V gave up 0 bases and J gave up 3 bases, with 12 bases separating them. CDR1 is MGHRA and CDR2 is YSYEKL in the germline V gene. This CDR3 comprises 16 residues.

The chain uses TRBV27 and TRBJ1-5; D is possibly TRBD1 (5 bases). The length of the CDR3 is 18 residues. Trimming removed 7 bases at V and 6 bases at J, with 28 bases between. The germline CDR1 and CDR2 sequences are MNHEY and SMNVEV (reference sequence). Here the CDR3 reads CASTPRAGFEVIVQPQHF. The CDR3 DNA reads TGTGCCAGCACCCCCCGGGCAGGGTTTGAGGTAATAGTTCAGCCCCAGCATTTT.

The chain uses TRBV5-5 and TRBJ1-6; no firm D call. Per germline, CDR1 SGHKS and CDR2 YYEKEE (reference sequence). Trimming took 4 bases from V and 0 from J, leaving 11 bases between them. The CDR3 totals 16 residues. CDR3 in amino acids: CASSVTPSSYNSPLHF. Written as DNA, the CDR3 is TGTGCCAGCAGCGTGACTCCGAGCTCCTATAATTCACCCCTCCACTTT.

The DNA of the CDR3 is TGTGCCAGCGGAACTAGCGGGGGGGCATATGAGCAGTTCTTC. It specifies CASGTSGGAYEQFF. V gene TRBV6-1 combines with J gene TRBJ2-1; 13 bases agree with TRBD2. Trimming at V came to 8 bases and at J to 8 bases, leaving 6 bases not matched to a gene. CDR1 is MNHNS and CDR2 is SASEGT in the germline V gene. This CDR3 has 14 residues.

This chain connects TRBV5-1 to TRBJ2-1; 8 bases match TRBD1. Germline trimming cut 5 bases from V and 3 bases from J; bases unmatched to any gene: 7. CDR1 SGHRS and CDR2 YFSETQ come from the germline V gene. The CDR3 extends over 15 amino acids. The CDR3 DNA follows: TGCGCCAGCAGTCAGGGGGCAGCTGACTACAATGAGCAGTTCTTC. Translating gives CASSQGAADYNEQFF.

The chain uses TRBV5-4 and TRBJ2-6; D gene unclear. The CDR3 has 13 amino acids. Between the trimmed V and J ends, which lost 5 bases and 0 bases, there was a span of 3 bases. The germline V gene has CDR1 SGHNT and CDR2 YYREEE (reference sequence). Here the CDR3 DNA reads TGTGCCAGCAGTTACTCTGGGGCCAACGTCCTGACTTTC. Amino acids: CASSYSGANVLTF.

The rearrangement uses TRBV7-9 and TRBJ1-6; D gene uncertain. The ends were cut back, 4 bases at V and 6 bases at J, with 13 bases in the middle. CDR3 length: 15 amino acids. Germline loops: CDR1 SEHNR, CDR2 FQNEAQ (reference sequence). The CDR3 region is CASSWGRGSNSPLHF. CDR3 in DNA: TGTGCCAGCAGCTGGGGTCGAGGGAGTAATTCACCCCTCCACTTT.

This sequence joins TRBV5-1 and TRBJ2-7; weak D call: TRBD1 (5 bases). The germline gives CDR1 SGHRS, CDR2 YFSETQ. Trimming took off 3 bases at V and 0 bases at J, with 10 bases between the two ends. There are 14 residues in the CDR3. The CDR3 nucleotides read TGCGCCAGCAGCTCACAGGTTAGCTCCTACGAGCAGTACTTC. Its translation: CASSSQVSSYEQYF. The full variable domain, completed using reference TRBV5-1 and TRBJ2-7, is KAGVTQTPRYLIKTRGQQVTLSCSPISGHRSVSWYQQTPGQGLQFLFEYFSETQRNKGNFPGRFSGRQFSNSRSEMNVSTLELGDSALYLCASSSQVSSYEQYFGPGTRLTVT.

The chain is built from TRBV4-3 and TRBJ1-6; TRBD1 is a possible D gene (5 bases). The CDR3 covers 17 residues. Trimming cost V 1 base and J 2 bases, with 12 bases left between them. Per the germline V gene, CDR1 is LGHNA and CDR2 is YSLEER. The CDR3 DNA follows: TGCGCCAGCAGCCAAGGCCCAGGGATGGCCTATAATTCACCCCTCCACTTT. Amino acid sequence: CASSQGPGMAYNSPLHF.

The chain has TRBV28 and TRBJ1-6, with D unresolved. Germline V lookup: CDR1 MDHEN, CDR2 SYDVKM. V was pared by 1 base and J by 7 bases, with 11 bases between. The CDR3 totals 15 residues. The CDR3 loop reads CASSLYSGGNSPLHF. CDR3 sequence (DNA): TGTGCCAGCAGTTTATATTCAGGAGGGAATTCACCCCTCCACTTT.

The chain couples TRBV6-1 to TRBJ1-2; 7 bases match TRBD1. Germline assignment: CDR1 MNHNS and CDR2 SASEGT. Losses at the gene ends were 2 bases for V and 8 bases for J; bases not matched to a gene: 8. This CDR3 contains 14 residues. The CDR3 DNA reads as TGTGCCAGCAGTGAACCCGTTCAACAGGGGGGCTACACCTTC. Its translation is CASSEPVQQGGYTF.

The rearrangement joins TRBV27 to TRBJ2-7; 8 positions agree with TRBD2. J gave up 2 bases and V 8 bases, and 11 bases lay outside the gene matches. Germline lookup yields CDR1 MNHEY and CDR2 SMNVEV (reference sequence). The CDR3 is made up of 15 amino acids. CDR3 in amino acids: CASQPPAGGTYEQYF. The CDR3 DNA reads as TGTGCCAGCCAACCTCCCGCGGGGGGCACCTACGAGCAGTACTTC.

The rearrangement uses TRBV7-2 and TRBJ2-5; D uncertain. The ends were cut back, 5 bases at V and 5 bases at J, with 12 bases in the middle. The germline V gene encodes CDR1 SGHTA and CDR2 FQGNSA. The CDR3 is made up of 13 amino acids. This CDR3 is CASSLPSRETQYF. In nucleotides, the CDR3 is TGTGCCAGCAGCCTGCCCTCCCGGGAGACCCAGTACTTC.

The V and J genes are TRBV6-4 and TRBJ2-1, with TRBD2 as a possible D gene (5 bases). Germline V gene sequence: CDR1 MRHNA, CDR2 SNTAGT. The CDR3 sequence is 14 residues long. V was cut by 6 bases and J by 0 bases, with 9 bases left in between. This CDR3 is CASREDSSYNEQFF. As DNA, the CDR3 is TGTGCCAGCAGGGAGGATTCCTCCTACAATGAGCAGTTCTTC.

Regarding this clone: Other DNA sequences in the same sample also yield this CDR3. V usage is TRBV4-1 and J usage is TRBJ2-1, with D unclear. In germline, CDR1 is MGHRA, CDR2 YSYEKL. With 1 base removed from V and 0 bases from J, the gap between germline ends came to 10 bases. The CDR3 extends over 16 amino acids. The CDR3 DNA follows: TGCGCCAGCAGCCAAGTTAATCTAGTCTCCTACAATGAGCAGTTCTTC. Translated: CASSQVNLVSYNEQFF.

The chain is built from TRBV7-9 and TRBJ1-1, with a weak D call TRBD1 (5 bases). With 6 bases removed from V and 5 bases from J, the gap between germline ends came to 19 bases. The CDR3 consists of 15 residues. CDR1 and CDR2 from the germline V gene are SEHNR and FQNEAQ (reference sequence). CDR3 sequence: CASRFFQGGGTEAFF. CDR3 DNA sequence: TGTGCCAGCAGATTTTTCCAGGGAGGAGGTACTGAAGCTTTCTTT.

The chain uses TRBV7-2 and TRBJ1-1; 7 bases match TRBD1. V lost 5 bases, J lost 3 bases, and 3 bases stayed unmatched. CDR1 SGHTA and CDR2 FQGNSA come from the germline V gene. This CDR3 contains 13 residues. CDR3 sequence (DNA): TGTGCCAGCAGCCTAGACAGGGACACTGAAGCTTTCTTT. Translating it yields CASSLDRDTEAFF.

This sequence joins TRBV7-2 and TRBJ1-3; D not certain. The length of the CDR3 is 15 residues. With 1 base removed from V and 4 bases from J, the gap between germline ends came to 11 bases. Germline V CDR1 and CDR2: SGHTA, FQGNSA. As DNA, the CDR3 is TGTGCCAGCAGCTTAGGTCCAGGCGACGGAAACACCATATATTTT. It codes for CASSLGPGDGNTIYF.

This clone was found once. The chain recombines TRBV7-9 with TRBJ2-1; perhaps TRBD1 as D (5 bases). Germline V gene sequence: CDR1 SEHNR, CDR2 FQNEAQ (reference sequence). The CDR3 runs to 14 residues. Trimming removed 2 bases at V and 6 bases at J, with 11 bases between. CDR3 sequence reads: CASSLILQGNEQFF. The CDR3, as DNA: TGTGCCAGCAGCTTAATTCTGCAGGGCAATGAGCAGTTCTTC. The whole variable domain, remainder taken from reference TRBV7-9 and TRBJ2-1, is DTGVSQNPRHKITKRGQNVTFRCDPISEHNRLYWYRQTLGQGPEFLTYFQNEAQLEKSRLLSDRFSAERPKGSFSTLEIQRTEQGDSAMYLCASSLILQGNEQFFGPGTRLTVL.

V is TRBV7-6 and J is TRBJ2-1, with D unclear. CDR3 size: 13 residues. CDR1 and CDR2 from the germline V gene are SGHVS and FNYEAQ. The germline V and J ends were trimmed by 4 bases and 6 bases, with 10 bases remaining between them. CDR3 coding DNA: TGTGCCAGCAGCTCAGCAGGAGTCAATGAGCAGTTCTTC. Encoded protein: CASSSAGVNEQFF.

The V gene is TRBV4-2, the J gene TRBJ2-5, with TRBD2 matching 9 bases. J gave up 4 bases and V 0 bases, and 21 bases lay outside the gene matches. The V gene's germline CDR1 is LGHNA and CDR2 YNFKEQ. The CDR3 totals 21 residues. The CDR3 DNA reads TGTGCCAGCAGCCAAGAGGTTCCGGGGCGGGGGGGCCGTCGCGGATTAGAGACCCAGTACTTC. The encoded protein is CASSQEVPGRGGRRGLETQYF.

Only one count was recorded for this clone. The gene calls are TRBV5-8 and TRBJ1-2; D is perhaps TRBD1 (6 bases). The germline V gene has CDR1 SGHTS and CDR2 YDEGEE. The V end was cut by 0 bases, the J end by 7 bases, with 19 bases between. The CDR3 contains 16 residues. The CDR3 bases are TGTGCCAGCAGCTTGGCTCCCTCGGCAGGGGCCGCTGGCTACACCTTC. The encoded protein is CASSLAPSAGAAGYTF.

This clone is a singleton in its sample. This chain links TRBV6-5 with TRBJ1-3; D gene unclear. This CDR3 has 14 amino acids. Looked up from germline, CDR1 is MNHEY and CDR2 is SVGAGI. Trimming cost V 2 bases and J 4 bases, with 9 bases left between them. The CDR3 is CASSYRQEGNTIYF. The CDR3 nucleotides read TGTGCCAGCAGTTACCGGCAGGAAGGAAACACCATATATTTT.

The J gene is TRBJ2-1, the V gene TRBV5-4; tentatively, D is TRBD2 (5 bases). The CDR3 totals 13 residues. V lost 0 bases, J lost 7 bases, and 8 bases lay in between. The germline V gene has CDR1 SGHNT and CDR2 YYREEE (reference sequence). DNA for the CDR3: TGTGCCAGCAGCTTGGCTCGAGGGAATGAGCAGTTCTTC. It translates to CASSLARGNEQFF. The entire variable domain, with the rest obtained from reference TRBV5-4 and TRBJ2-1, is as follows: ETGVTQSPTHLIKTRGQQVTLRCSSQSGHNTVSWYQQALGQGPQFIFQYYREEENGRGNFPPRFSGLQFPNYSSELNVNALELDDSALYLCASSLARGNEQFFGPGTRLTVL.